This T cell receptor beta chain was recovered during a study of T cells in Graves' hyperthyroidism and ophthalmopathy. As to this clonotype: Mismatch with germline at one junction end may stem from a read error.

CDR3 length equals 17 residues. CDR1 SNHLY and CDR2 FYNNEI come from the germline V gene. Amplification of TCR beta CDR3 regions was performed using RNA transcripts as template. The primer set for the first-round RT-PCR of the TCR CDR3 was HTBI. MiXCR, run by TCRdb on the multiplex PCR reads, gives a single entry per CDR3 protein. The profile covers roughly 800,000 distinct CDR3 sequences, with over 35% appearing a single time and 7.5% to 9.5% taken by the ten largest. The TCR was taken from a man aged 18-30 years with Graves' hyperthyroidism. Sequencing input: blood. This chain uses TRBV2 with TRBJ2-5; 11 bases line up with TRBD2. The CDR3 region is CACSVVTSGDSQETQYF. CDR3 nucleotides: TGTGCCTGCAGCGTCGTGACTAGCGGGGACAGCCAAGAGACCCAGTACTTC. The variable domain in full, with the rest retrieved from reference TRBV2 and TRBJ2-5, is EPEVTQTPSHQVTQMGQEVILRCVPISNHLYFYWYRQILGQKVEFLVSFYNNEISEKSEIFDDQFSVERPDGSNFTLKIRSTKLEDSAMYFCACSVVTSGDSQETQYFGPGTRLLVL.